This TCR beta chain was recorded in a study of early T cells in non-severe SARS-CoV-2 infection. Overall study context: Unpaired chains resulted from sequencing bulk RNA of unsorted whole blood.

TCRdb analysed the 5' RACE reads with MiXCR anew, one entry per CDR3 protein. The sample has approximately 110,000 distinct CDR3 sequences; more than 13% are singletons. Sequencing input: whole blood. The source of this sequence is an adult who was a healthcare worker with PCR-confirmed SARS-CoV-2 infection or an uninfected control (not recorded which).

CDR3 protein: CASSLTLMNTEAFF. The CDR3 coding sequence is TGTGCCAGCAGTTTAACCCTTATGAACACTGAAGCTTTCTTT. V usage is TRBV12-3 or TRBV12-4 and J usage is TRBJ1-1; D unresolved. This CDR3 contains 14 residues. The V end was cut by 2 bases, the J end by 0 bases, with 7 bases between.